This T cell receptor beta chain was found in a study of low-dose radiotherapy and immunotherapy resistance in tumors. Germline CDR1 SGHAT, CDR2 FQNNGV. V gave up 5 bases and J gave up 6 bases, with 16 bases separating them. This CDR3 spans 15 amino acids. TRAV- and TRBV-specific primers, spanning alpha and beta chains, primed first-strand cDNA. TCR amplification used 20 to 25 PCR cycles, a constant-region primer and a V-primer adapter. MiXCR was run by TCRdb on the reads, yielding one entry per CDR3 protein. Of more than 9,500 distinct CDR3 sequences listed, 40% to 50% were seen once; the top ten hold roughly 6.2%.

The clonotype originates from a human donor with advanced metastatic prostate, ovarian, gallbladder or colorectal cancer (not recorded which). This table probably holds off-target reads from a library built for another chain. The chain uses TRBV11-2 and TRBJ2-2; possible D gene TRBD1, 6 bases. The CDR3 loop reads CASSAASHRAGELFF. In DNA form, the CDR3 reads TGTGCCAGCAGCGCAGCAAGTCACAGGGCCGGGGAGCTGTTTTTT.